This is a list of T cell receptor beta chains from one sample in a study of shared clonotypes between healthy human individuals. Sequencing used immunoSEQ multiplex PCR; TCRdb keeps in-frame clones, though not all of them. In the table there are about 2 million clones, 90% to 95% of which are singletons. Sequenced material: naive CD4+ T cells sorted from blood. The receptor set was obtained from a young man in good health. The CDR3 runs from the conserved cysteine through the conserved F or W. A D gene is named only where the DNA matches it firmly. The size field is filled for only some rows; it gives once, few, many or a size class.

clone_size j_call v_call d_call cdr3_nt cdr3_aa
once TRBJ2-3 TRBV11-2 TRBD1 TGTGCCAGCAGCCCGAACAGGGGTAGCACAGATACGCAGTATTTT CASSPNRGSTDTQYF
- TRBJ2-7 TRBV6-5 - TGTGCCAGCAGTATGGACCGCTACGAGCAGTACTTC CASSMDRYEQYF
- TRBJ2-1 TRBV2 TRBD2 TGTGCCAGCTTAGCGGGAGTTGAGCAGTTCTTC CASLAGVEQFF
few TRBJ1-6 TRBV19 - TGTGCCAGTAGTATGAACAGGGAGGGTTCACCCCTCCACTTT CASSMNREGSPLHF
few TRBJ2-1 TRBV7-9 TRBD2 TGTGCCAGCAGCCCTAGCGGGAGATATGAGCAGTTCTTC CASSPSGRYEQFF
- TRBJ2-3 TRBV4-3 - TGCGCCAGCAGCCCCCGGTCGTTCGGACTCACAGATACGCAGTATTTT CASSPRSFGLTDTQYF
- TRBJ1-4 TRBV5-1 TRBD1 TGCGCCAGCAGCGCCTCCGGGACAGGGGCTGAAAAACTGTTTTTT CASSASGTGAEKLFF
- TRBJ1-2 TRBV5-6 - TGTGCCAGCAGCAGGACAGTTAACTATGGCTACACCTTC CASSRTVNYGYTF
- TRBJ1-4 TRBV6-1 - TGTGCCAGCAGTGATTGGAAGGTATTTGAAAAACTGTTTTTT CASSDWKVFEKLFF
- TRBJ1-4 TRBV30 - TGTGCCTGGAAGAGGGCGGTGGGTAATGAAAAACTGTTTTTT CAWKRAVGNEKLFF
- TRBJ2-7 TRBV5-4 - TGTGCCAGCAGCCCCATCGGCCAAGATGAGCAGTACTTC CASSPIGQDEQYF
once TRBJ1-1 TRBV7-6 - TGTGCCAGCAGCTCTACCGGGAGGGAGGCTTTCTTT CASSSTGREAFF
once TRBJ1-2 TRBV30 - TGTGCCTGGGGGTACATGGGACGGGAAAACTATGGCTACACCTTC CAWGYMGRENYGYTF
- TRBJ1-4 TRBV30 - TGTGCCTCGGCGTCGGGGGGATCTAATGAAAAACTGTTTTTT CASASGGSNEKLFF
- TRBJ1-1 TRBV6-6 - TGTGCCAGCAGACACAACACTGAAGCTTTCTTT CASRHNTEAFF
- TRBJ1-2 TRBV5-1 - TGCGCCAGCAGCTTGTCCGGGCATACCAACTATGGCTACACCTTC CASSLSGHTNYGYTF
- TRBJ1-5 TRBV9 - TGTGCCAGCAGCGTAGGGCAGGATCTCCAGCCCCAGCATTTT CASSVGQDLQPQHF
- TRBJ2-5 TRBV5-6 TRBD1 TGTGCCAGCAGCTTGTTTAACAGGGGGGAGACCCAGTACTTC CASSLFNRGETQYF
once TRBJ1-2 TRBV28 TRBD1 TGTGCCAGCAGGCGGACAGGGGTTTGGGGCTATGGCTACACCTTC CASRRTGVWGYGYTF
- TRBJ2-7 TRBV28 - TGTGCCAGCAGGCGGTCGGGGCCGACAAGCTCCTACGAGCAGTACTTC CASRRSGPTSSYEQYF